Below, one TCR beta chain is given with its context. Its antigen is still unknown. Per the germline V gene, CDR1 is SGHNT and CDR2 is YYREEE (reference sequence). This CDR3 comprises 12 residues. The ends were cut back, 4 bases at V and 4 bases at J, with 9 bases in the middle. These data are taken from a study of Tregs in tolerant kidney transplant recipients. CD4+CD25+CD127- Tregs, CD4+CD25- non-Tregs, CD4 and CD8 cells were sorted. Regarding the study as a whole: This study did not directly address biological reproducibility.

Only in-frame clones appear in the TCRdb table, and some are missing; sequencing was by immunoSEQ multiplex PCR. In the table there are some 70,000 clones, about 83% of which are singletons. The sample consisted of CD4+ T cells from blood. This chain uses TRBV5-4 with TRBJ2-7, with D unclear. This receptor was obtained from a human donor in good health. The CDR3 DNA follows: TGTGCCAGCAGCCAGGAAGGGTACGAGCAGTACTTC. This translates into CASSQEGYEQYF.